The T cell receptor beta chain described here comes from a study of Ad26.COV2.S vaccination and SARS-CoV-2 variants. As for the study in general: Donor joined the COV1001 Ad26.COV2.S trial arm.

The CDR3 is made up of 15 amino acids. Trimming took off 3 bases at V and 6 bases at J, with 18 bases between the two ends. Germline-derived CDR1 and CDR2 are SGHKS and YYEKEE (reference sequence). Of note for this clone: What it binds is unknown.

This sample's treatment: roughly 19 received Ad26.COV2.S at low or high dose, single or two shots; several received placebo; per-sample allocation not given. The study sampled participants on day 63 after the first vaccine or placebo injection. An Ad26 vector that expressed Wuhan-strain SARS-CoV-2 spike constituted the vaccine. Whole-study results and caveats: Post-vaccination breadth of spike-specific CD8+ and CD4+ T cell responses was reportedly substantial. The study found higher spike-specific TCR breadth in vaccine than placebo recipients.

Assay used: immunoSEQ multiplex PCR; TCRdb lists only in-frame clones, some missing. The data contain over 400,000 clones, about 90% of them singletons. The chain joins TRBV5-5 to TRBJ1-2, with D possibly being TRBD1 (5 bases). The source of this sequence is a person aged 18-60 years who received the Ad26.COV2.S COVID-19 vaccine or a placebo. Here the sequenced sample was peripheral blood, taken in a trial of Ad26.COV2.S vaccine versus placebo. The CDR3, as DNA: TGTGCCAGCAGCTCTCAGGGCCTCGCAGCGGATGGCTACACCTTC. Translation gives CASSSQGLAADGYTF.